A single sample is the source of the 8 T cell receptor beta chains below, sequenced in a study of shared clonotypes between healthy human individuals. Using immunoSEQ multiplex PCR, the repertoire was profiled, and TCRdb retains in-frame clones only, with some absent. The sample gives about 2.1 million clones, 90% to 95% of which show up once; around 1.8% is in the top ten. In the naive CD8 group, cells lacked CD45RO and were positively selected for CCR7, so terminally differentiated effector memory CD45RA+ cells were left out. Material for sequencing was naive CD8+ T cells from PBMCs. The origin of the receptors is a man between 18 and 35 years old in good health. Some clones in this sample may be carry-over from other donors' samples.

This clone was seen a single time. The CDR3 DNA is TGTGCCAGCAGAATTGGACAGACGACTGGTGAGCAGTACTTC. Translation gives CASRIGQTTGEQYF. This rearrangement joins TRBV27 to TRBJ2-7; perhaps TRBD1 as D (6 bases). Between the trimmed V and J ends, which lost 6 bases and 7 bases, there was a span of 19 bases. CDR1 MNHEY and CDR2 SMNVEV come from the germline V gene (reference sequence). This CDR3 is built from 14 residues.

The chain has TRBV5-4 and TRBJ1-2; 9 nucleotides match TRBD1. V lost 2 bases, J lost 0 bases, and 8 bases stayed unmatched. The germline V gene encodes CDR1 SGHNT and CDR2 YYREEE (reference sequence). This CDR3 spans 17 amino acids. CDR3 region: CASSFLGQGHSNYGYTF. In DNA, the CDR3 is TGTGCCAGCAGCTTTTTGGGACAGGGACATTCTAACTATGGCTACACCTTC.

The V and J genes are TRBV15 and TRBJ1-1; 9 nucleotides line up with TRBD1. CDR3 length: 15 residues. CDR1 and CDR2 (germline): LNHNV, YYDKDF (reference sequence). Trimming cost V 0 bases and J 11 bases; bases outside gene matches: 10. The CDR3 here is CATSRDSYGGTGAFF. As DNA, the CDR3 is TGTGCCACCAGCAGAGATTCATATGGGGGGACAGGGGCTTTCTTT.

The chain recombines TRBV28 with TRBJ1-5; D not resolved. Trimming removed 3 bases at V and 3 bases at J, with 12 bases between. Per germline, CDR1 MDHEN and CDR2 SYDVKM. CDR3 length: 15 amino acids. CDR3 sequence (DNA): TGTGCCAGCAGTTTTGGAGTTAGTAACAATCAGCCCCAGCATTTT. As protein: CASSFGVSNNQPQHF.

This sequence joins TRBV5-1 and TRBJ2-1; 11 nucleotides line up with TRBD2. CDR1 is SGHRS, CDR2 YFSETQ, per germline. The CDR3 consists of 17 residues. The junction had 7 bases not matched to a gene; V was cut back by 1 base and J by 4 bases. The CDR3 sequence is CASSLRGLAELYNEQFF. The CDR3 bases are TGCGCCAGCAGCTTGAGGGGACTAGCGGAACTATACAATGAGCAGTTCTTC.

The chain has TRBV4-1 and TRBJ2-4; 7 nucleotides agree with TRBD1. V was pared by 6 bases and J by 9 bases, with 11 bases of the junction left unmatched. This CDR3 has 14 amino acids. CDR1 MGHRA and CDR2 YSYEKL come from the germline V gene. The CDR3 DNA sequence: TGCGCCAGCAGATCGTTCCTATCAGGGGGCATTCAGTACTTC. The encoded protein is CASRSFLSGGIQYF.

The rearrangement joins TRBV19 to TRBJ1-5, with a tentative D call TRBD1 (6 bases). V shed 3 bases and J shed 2 bases, with 14 bases lying between them. Germline CDR1 reads LNHDA; CDR2 reads SQIVND (reference sequence). This CDR3 spans 16 amino acids. The CDR3: CASSIQGLGGNQPQHF. The DNA of the CDR3 is TGTGCCAGTAGTATCCAGGGGTTGGGGGGCAATCAGCCCCAGCATTTT.

This CDR3 reads CASSQTGINSYGYTF. In DNA, the CDR3 is TGCGCCAGCAGCCAAACCGGAATAAACTCTTATGGCTACACCTTC. This chain uses TRBV4-1 with TRBJ1-2, with D hard to call. Germline CDR1 and CDR2: MGHRA and YSYEKL. Trimming shortened V by 2 bases and J by 5 bases, and 15 bases separated the two germline ends. This CDR3 is 15 amino acids long.